This T cell receptor beta chain was identified during a study of T cell responses to AZD1222 COVID-19 vaccine. Germline loops: CDR1 SGHRS, CDR2 YFSETQ. This CDR3 comprises 17 residues. V was clipped by 6 bases and J by 0 bases; unmatched bases: 9. Assay: immunoSEQ multiplex PCR; the TCRdb copy retains only in-frame clones and omits some. The table records around 150,000 clones, approximately 95% of them present only once. The V and J genes are TRBV5-1 and TRBJ2-3; 11 bases are shared with TRBD2. The source was peripheral blood, collected 28 days after the second AZD1222 dose. This clonotype originated in an adult who received the AZD1222 COVID-19 vaccine. In DNA form, the CDR3 reads TGCGCCAGCACCCCTAAACTAGCGGGGGCCAGCACAGATACGCAGTATTTT. Translating gives CASTPKLAGASTDTQYF.